The rows below give T cell receptor beta chains drawn from one sample of a study of blood T cell repertoires in COVID-19. Libraries were prepared by immunoSEQ multiplex PCR; TCRdb keeps only in-frame clonotypes and omits some of them. The sample yields about 180,000 clones, 80% to 90% seen once. Sequenced: PBMCs or T cells enriched from blood (not recorded which). These receptors originate from a man in his fifties who had recovered from COVID-19. Each CDR3 is given with its conserved first and last residue. The D gene is left open where the match is weak. For some rows the clone size is stated as once, few or many, or as a class when expanded; others skip it.

V,D,J,size,CDR3,DNA
TRBV6-5,TRBD1,TRBJ1-1,once,CASSSGGADTEAFF,TGTGCCAGCAGTTCAGGGGGCGCCGACACTGAAGCTTTCTTT
TRBV5-1,-,TRBJ2-5,-,CARHPSRGRETQYF,TGCGCCAGACACCCTTCCCGAGGAAGAGAGACCCAGTACTTC
TRBV19,-,TRBJ1-3,-,CASSPREGRLSF,TGTGCCAGTAGTCCCAGGGAGGGTCGACTCTCTTTT
TRBV7-2,TRBD1,TRBJ1-1,few,CASSPRSGTANTEAFF,TGTGCCAGCAGCCCGCGGTCAGGGACAGCGAACACTGAAGCTTTCTTT
TRBV21-1,-,TRBJ1-2,-,CASSKVSGQGPNYGYTF,TGTGCCAGCAGCAAAGTTTCCGGACAGGGGCCTAACTATGGCTACACCTTC
TRBV9,-,TRBJ2-5,-,CASSGFSGVQETQYF,TGTGCCAGCAGCGGATTTAGCGGAGTCCAAGAGACCCAGTACTTC
TRBV5-1,-,TRBJ2-7,-,CASSPPTGSYEQYF,TGCGCCAGCAGCCCCCCAACGGGCTCCTACGAGCAGTACTTC
TRBV15,TRBD1,TRBJ2-2,-,CATSFRTGGSTGELFF,TGTGCCACCAGCTTTCGGACAGGGGGTAGCACCGGGGAGCTGTTTTTT
TRBV18,-,TRBJ1-1,-,CASSPQGNAEAFF,TGTGCCAGCTCACCCCAGGGGAACGCTGAAGCTTTCTTT
TRBV6-1,-,TRBJ1-6,few,CASSEDREIWGSPLHF,TGTGCCAGCAGTGAAGACAGGGAAATTTGGGGTTCACCCCTCCACTTT
TRBV15,-,TRBJ2-1,-,CATSRDNVRSEQFF,TGTGCCACCAGCAGAGATAATGTTAGATCTGAGCAGTTCTTC
TRBV7-6,TRBD2,TRBJ2-7,-,CASSPTSGGGYEQYF,TGTGCCAGCAGCCCAACTAGCGGGGGGGGGTACGAGCAGTACTTC